These T cell receptor beta chains were read from a single sample in a study of regulatory T cells in long-lasting Graves disease. TCRdb reprocessed the multiplex PCR reads via MiXCR and lists one record per CDR3 protein. The table includes some 450,000 distinct CDR3 sequences, less than 20% detected once. This sample was also put to use in a study of T cells in Graves' hyperthyroidism and ophthalmopathy.

Sample: peripheral blood mononuclear cells (PBMCs), taken at new diagnosis, from a patient treated with antithyroid drugs. The source is a woman aged 30 to 39 with Graves disease. Each CDR3 is given with its conserved first and last residue. Fields, in order: clone size, V gene, J gene, D gene, CDR3 DNA, CDR3 protein. A D gene is named only where the DNA matches it firmly. Not every row has a clone size; where given, it reads once, few, many or a size class.

>-|TRBV6-1|TRBJ2-1|TRBD2
TGTGCCAGCAGCAGGACTAGCGGGAGGGGTTGGTCCTTC
CASSRTSGRGWSF
>few|TRBV6-1|TRBJ2-1|TRBD2
TGTGCCAGCAGCCATGTAGCGGGAGGAAAGAATGAGCAGTTCTTC
CASSHVAGGKNEQFF
>many|TRBV27|TRBJ1-2|-
TGTGCCAGCAGTCGAAGACAGACCGTCATTTATGGCTACACCTTC
CASSRRQTVIYGYTF
>-|TRBV4-1|TRBJ2-3|-
TGCGCCAGCAGCCAAGAAAGACATAGCGGCACAGATACGCAGTATTTT
CASSQERHSGTDTQYF
>many|TRBV11-1|TRBJ1-1|-
TGTGCCAGCAGCGGAAAGGGACGGAGGGGTGACACTTTCTTT
CASSGKGRRGDTFF
>few|TRBV19|TRBJ2-3|TRBD2
TGTGCCAGTAGCGGTAGCGGGAGTAGCACAGATACGCAGTATTTT
CASSGSGSSTDTQYF
>many|TRBV6-2/TRBV6-3|TRBJ2-7|-
TGTGCCAGCAGTTACGGAGGGGTGCCCTACGAGCAGTACTTC
CASSYGGVPYEQYF
>many|TRBV11-2|TRBJ2-7|-
TGTGCCAGCAGCTTAGATCGGACAAGGGCTGAGCAGTACTTC
CASSLDRTRAEQYF
>-|TRBV7-8|TRBJ1-5|-
TGTGCCAGCAGCTTAAATCCGGATCGAGATCAGCCCCAGCATTTT
CASSLNPDRDQPQHF
>many|TRBV12-3/TRBV12-4|TRBJ2-1|-
TGTGCCAGCAGTTTACTCGATGAGCAGTTCTTC
CASSLLDEQFF
>few|TRBV27|TRBJ2-7|-
TGTGCCAGCAGTTTTTTACCGCGGAATTACGAGCAGTACTTC
CASSFLPRNYEQYF
>few|TRBV20-1|TRBJ2-1|TRBD2
TGCAGTGCTAGAGAGGGCGGGAGGGCCAGCTACAATGAGCAGTTCTTC
CSAREGGRASYNEQFF
>many|TRBV20-1|TRBJ2-1|TRBD2
TGCAGCCATCCCAGGACTAGCGGGAGGGGTGGGTACAATGAGCAGTTCTTC
CSHPRTSGRGGYNEQFF
>-|TRBV18|TRBJ2-7|-
TGTGCCAGCTCACCCCCCGGGACATTAGCCTACGAGCAGTACTTC
CASSPPGTLAYEQYF
>many|TRBV7-8|TRBJ2-1|TRBD2
TGTGCCAGCAGCTATGAGCCGGGACTAAGAAACAATGAGCAGTTCTTC
CASSYEPGLRNNEQFF
>-|TRBV19|TRBJ2-2|-
TGTGCCAGTAGTATGAGGGGAAGGACCGGGGAGCTGTTTTTT
CASSMRGRTGELFF
>-|TRBV4-1|TRBJ1-1|TRBD1
TGCGCCAGCAGCCGCGAGACAGGGGACACTGAAGCTTTCTTT
CASSRETGDTEAFF
>many|TRBV29-1|TRBJ1-2|-
TGCAGCGTTGGACAGGACTATGGCTACACCTTC
CSVGQDYGYTF
>once|TRBV6-1|TRBJ2-5|TRBD1
TGTGCCAGCAGTAAGGGGACAGGGGTGGAGGGAGAGACCCAGTACTTC
CASSKGTGVEGETQYF
>-|TRBV6-5|TRBJ1-2|-
TGTGCCAGCAGTTACTCGTCGGCCGGGGATGGCTACACCTTC
CASSYSSAGDGYTF
>many|TRBV7-2|TRBJ2-3|TRBD2
TGTGCCAGCAGCACGGGACTAGCGGGAATCACAGATACGCAGTATTTT
CASSTGLAGITDTQYF
>many|TRBV11-1|TRBJ2-3|TRBD1
TGTGCCAGCAGCTTAGCGACAGGGGCATCAGATACGCAGTATTTT
CASSLATGASDTQYF
>many|TRBV28|TRBJ2-7|-
TGTGCCAGCAGTTTTATAGGGGACGGGGGAAACGAGCAGTACTTC
CASSFIGDGGNEQYF
>many|TRBV4-2|TRBJ2-1|-
TGTGCCAGCAGCCAAGGGGGAGCGGCCGACAATGAGCAGTTCTTC
CASSQGGAADNEQFF
>many|TRBV20-1|TRBJ2-7|-
TGCAGTGCTATCCCCGGGACGACAGACTACGAGCAGTACTTC
CSAIPGTTDYEQYF
>many|TRBV7-2|TRBJ2-7|TRBD2
TGTGCCAGCAGCCGGGAGGCCGGCGCGCCCTACGAGCAGTACTTC
CASSREAGAPYEQYF
>many|TRBV7-3|TRBJ2-1|-
TGTGCCAGCAGCTTAATTCTAAATAACAATGAGCAGTTCTTC
CASSLILNNNEQFF
>few|TRBV9|TRBJ2-7|TRBD2
TGTGCCAGCAGTACTAGCGGGAGTATGCAGGGCTACGAGCAGTACTTC
CASSTSGSMQGYEQYF
>few|TRBV6-1|TRBJ1-6|-
TGTGCCAGCATCGCGGACGGATTGGGTTCACCCCTCCACTTT
CASIADGLGSPLHF
>-|TRBV9|TRBJ1-3|-
TGTGCCAGCAGCGCTTCGTGGACAGCCTCTGGAAACACCATATATTTT
CASSASWTASGNTIYF
>-|TRBV14|TRBJ1-4|-
TGTGCCAGCAGCCAAGTAGCCCGGGAAGAAAAACTGTTTTTT
CASSQVAREEKLFF
>many|TRBV18|TRBJ1-1|TRBD1
TGTGCCAGCTCACAAGGACAGGCCTTTGAAGCTTTCTTT
CASSQGQAFEAFF
>-|TRBV28|TRBJ2-5|-
TGTGCTTTGGAGGAACAAGAGACCCAGTACTTC
CALEEQETQYF
>many|TRBV20-1|TRBJ1-6|TRBD1
TGCAGTCTCAAGGGGGCGCCGAATTCACCCCTCCACTTT
CSLKGAPNSPLHF
>many|TRBV30|TRBJ2-4|-
TGTGCCTGGAGTGCCCAGGGGCCGACGAAAAACATTCAGTACTTC
CAWSAQGPTKNIQYF
>few|TRBV11-3|TRBJ2-1|TRBD1
TGTGCCAGCAGCCCGCCCCCCGGGACAGGACTATACAATGAGCAGTTCTTC
CASSPPPGTGLYNEQFF
>many|TRBV12-3/TRBV12-4|TRBJ2-7|-
TGTGCCAGCAGCCAAGGTACTAGTAGCGAGCAGTACTTC
CASSQGTSSEQYF
>few|TRBV7-9|TRBJ1-4|-
TGTGCCAGCAGCTTAGATTTGGCAGTAGGACTGTTTTTT
CASSLDLAVGLFF
>many|TRBV9|TRBJ2-1|TRBD2
TGTGCCAGCAGCGTAGGGACTAGCGGGAGTTCCTACAATGAGCAGTTCTTC
CASSVGTSGSSYNEQFF
>many|TRBV11-2|TRBJ2-1|TRBD2
TGTGCCAGCAGGACTAGCCTAAGCTCCTACAATGAGCAGTTCTTC
CASRTSLSSYNEQFF
>many|TRBV15|TRBJ2-7|TRBD1
TGTGCCACCAGCAGAGATTATTGGGACAGCCCCTACGAGCAGTACTTC
CATSRDYWDSPYEQYF
>-|TRBV7-9|TRBJ1-2|-
TGTGCCAGCACCCCAGGGGTCTCTGGCTACACCTTC
CASTPGVSGYTF
>many|TRBV3-1|TRBJ2-3|TRBD2
TGTGCCAGCAGCCCCGCCTCGGGACTAGACGCAGATACGCAGTATTTT
CASSPASGLDADTQYF
>-|TRBV13|TRBJ2-1|-
TGTGCCAGCAGCTCTGGCAAGAGCTCCTACAATGAGCAGTTCTTC
CASSSGKSSYNEQFF
>-|TRBV29-1|TRBJ2-7|TRBD1
TGCAGCGTTGAAGGAATAGGGGGCTCATACGAGCAGTACTTC
CSVEGIGGSYEQYF
>once|TRBV9|TRBJ2-5|-
TGTGCCAGCAGCCACCAGGCACGTGGGAGCCAAGAGACCCAGTACTTC
CASSHQARGSQETQYF
>few|TRBV7-9|TRBJ2-2|-
TGTGCCAGCAGTTCCCCCGACTCTGCGAACACCGGGGAGCTGTTTTTT
CASSSPDSANTGELFF
>many|TRBV18|TRBJ2-7|TRBD1
TGTGCCAGCTCACGTACAGGACAGGGCTCCTACGAGCAGTACTTC
CASSRTGQGSYEQYF
>-|TRBV6-2/TRBV6-3|TRBJ2-3|-
TGTGCCAGCAGTTACTCGGGGAGCAACGCCGGCACAGATACGCAGTATTTT
CASSYSGSNAGTDTQYF
>-|TRBV5-5|TRBJ2-7|TRBD1
TGTGCCAGCAGCTCGGACAGGGGATTCCTTCTTTCCTACGGGCAGTACTTC
CASSSDRGFLLSYGQYF
>many|TRBV20-1|TRBJ2-3|TRBD2
TGCAGTTCACTAGCGGGAGGGGTTACAGATACGCAGTATTTT
CSSLAGGVTDTQYF
>many|TRBV4-3|TRBJ2-7|-
TGCGCCAGCAGCCAAGTTTCAGGGTTTAACTACGAGCAGTACTTC
CASSQVSGFNYEQYF
>many|TRBV6-1|TRBJ1-5|-
TGTGCCAGCATCTCCCTGGGCGTGAGCAATCAGCCCCAGCATTTT
CASISLGVSNQPQHF
>many|TRBV20-1|TRBJ2-3|-
TGCAGTGCCTCACCTGCGGGGAGCACAGATACGCAGTATTTT
CSASPAGSTDTQYF
>-|TRBV28|TRBJ2-7|TRBD2
TGTGCCAGCAGTTTATTCCAAGCGGGAGGGCCGAGCTACGAGCAGTACTTC
CASSLFQAGGPSYEQYF
>many|TRBV6-1|TRBJ2-7|-
TGTGCCAGCAGTAAGCTCCTTAGCTCCTACGAGCAGTACTTC
CASSKLLSSYEQYF
>many|TRBV3-1|TRBJ2-1|-
TGTGCCAGCAGCCAATCCGGGACTCCTAAGGATGAGCAGTTCTTC
CASSQSGTPKDEQFF
>many|TRBV28|TRBJ2-3|TRBD1
TGTGCCAGCAGTTTATCTTATGTGGTGGGGACAGTAACAGATACGCAGTATTTT
CASSLSYVVGTVTDTQYF
>many|TRBV11-2|TRBJ2-1|TRBD1
TGTGCCAGCAGCCCAATCCGGGGACAGGGCGGGACTGAGCAGTTCTTC
CASSPIRGQGGTEQFF
>many|TRBV20-1|TRBJ1-1|-
TGCAGTGCTAGTAGGCCGGGTAGGGCGACTGAAGCTTTCTTT
CSASRPGRATEAFF